These T cell receptor beta chains were read from a single sample in a study of CD8 T cells in Susac syndrome. TCRdb re-called the immunoSEQ multiplex PCR reads with MiXCR, one entry per CDR3 protein. The profile shows 250,000 to 300,000 distinct CDR3 sequences, 80% to 90% of them singletons. The sequencing input was CD8+ T cells from PBMCs. The receptors stem from a human donor with multiple sclerosis. CDR3s include the opening cysteine and the closing phenylalanine or tryptophan. A D gene is named only where the DNA matches it firmly. The size of a clone is reported for some rows only, either as once, few or many, or as a class for expanded clones.

TRBD2	TRBV4-2	once	TRBJ2-7	TGTGTCAGCAGCCAGCTTAGCGGGATTTGGGGCGAGCAGTACTTC	CVSSQLSGIWGEQYF
NA	TRBV27	few	TRBJ2-7	TGTGCCAGCAGTCCCAACCGGGACGGGTGGGCCTACGAGCAGTACTTC	CASSPNRDGWAYEQYF
NA	TRBV20-1	NA	TRBJ2-7	TGCAGTGCTAAAAGAGTTCGCTACGAGCAGTACTTC	CSAKRVRYEQYF
TRBD2	TRBV5-1	NA	TRBJ2-1	TGCGCCAGCGCTGAGGGACTAGCGGGAGGGCCTCCCTACAATGAGCAGTTCTTC	CASAEGLAGGPPYNEQFF
NA	TRBV9	NA	TRBJ1-1	TGTGCCAGCAGCCCAAACCGACAGCTCCAGAACACTGAAGCTTTCTTT	CASSPNRQLQNTEAFF
NA	TRBV9	NA	TRBJ2-5	TGTGCCAGCATCCAACCAATCCCGGACCAAGAGACCCAGTACTTC	CASIQPIPDQETQYF
NA	TRBV4-1	NA	TRBJ1-5	TGCGCCAGCAGCCAAGAACCCGGTGGAGCTGGCGAGCCCCAGCATTTT	CASSQEPGGAGEPQHF
TRBD2	TRBV5-1	NA	TRBJ2-1	TGCGCCAGCAGCTTGGATGTAGCGGGAGTACCGGTTGAGCAGTTCTTC	CASSLDVAGVPVEQFF
NA	TRBV20-1	NA	TRBJ1-1	TGCAGTGCTAGAGCTCCAGCGAACACTGAAGCTTTCTTT	CSARAPANTEAFF
NA	TRBV12-3/TRBV12-4	NA	TRBJ2-1	TGTGCCAGCAGGTCCCCCAGCTCCTACAATGAGCAGTTCTTC	CASRSPSSYNEQFF
NA	TRBV4-2	NA	TRBJ1-1	TGTGCCAGCAGCCCCACCCTGGCAGTGAACACTGAAGCTTTCTTT	CASSPTLAVNTEAFF
TRBD2	TRBV5-4	NA	TRBJ2-7	TGTGCCAGCAGCTTAGGGAGGGAGAATTTCTACGAGCAGTACTTC	CASSLGRENFYEQYF
TRBD2	TRBV15	NA	TRBJ2-2	TGTGCCACCAGCAGGGCTCAGCCTAGCGGGAGTATACCCGGGGAGCTGTTTTTT	CATSRAQPSGSIPGELFF
TRBD2	TRBV12-3/TRBV12-4	NA	TRBJ2-7	TGTGCCAGCAGTTCCTCATCTTGGACTAGCGGTTACTACGAGCAGTACTTC	CASSSSSWTSGYYEQYF
NA	TRBV12-3/TRBV12-4	NA	TRBJ2-1	TGTGCCAGCAGATTCGGACGAGATGAGCAGTTCTTC	CASRFGRDEQFF
NA	TRBV19	few	TRBJ2-3	TGTGCCAGTAGTATCGGTGCAGGGAGCACAGATACGCAGTATTTT	CASSIGAGSTDTQYF
TRBD1	TRBV11-2	NA	TRBJ2-7	TGTGCCAGCAGCTTTAGTTTTATCGGGACAGGGTTGATCTACGAGCAGTACTTC	CASSFSFIGTGLIYEQYF
NA	TRBV19	NA	TRBJ2-2	TGTGCCAGTAAGGAGCGGAACACCGGGGAGCTGTTTTTT	CASKERNTGELFF
NA	TRBV9	NA	TRBJ1-1	TGTGCCAGCAGCGTTCTCACGGGCGCGAACACTGAAGCTTTCTTT	CASSVLTGANTEAFF
NA	TRBV7-9	NA	TRBJ1-6	TGTGCCAGCAGCTTTAGAACAGATCACCTCCACTTT	CASSFRTDHLHF
NA	TRBV15	NA	TRBJ2-3	TGTGCCACCAGCTCCCTAGGGTCCGCGACCCCTTTTGGTACGCAGTATTTT	CATSSLGSATPFGTQYF
NA	TRBV11-1	NA	TRBJ2-7	TGTGCCAGCAGCATAGCGGAAGGGGTACCCTACGAGCAGTACTTC	CASSIAEGVPYEQYF
NA	TRBV7-2	few	TRBJ2-4	TGTGCCAGCAGCTTAGCGGGGGCTAGCGTAACGCACATTCAGTACTTC	CASSLAGASVTHIQYF
TRBD1	TRBV4-1	once	TRBJ1-1	TGCGCCAGCAGCACCCGACAGGGGGACACTGAAGCTTTCTTT	CASSTRQGDTEAFF
NA	TRBV28	NA	TRBJ2-4	TGTGCCAGCAGATCCCTCTACGGGACGTTGGCCAAAAACATTCAGTACTTC	CASRSLYGTLAKNIQYF
NA	TRBV27	once	TRBJ2-5	TGTGCCAGCAGTTTTAGCGCCCTAGGGACCCAGTACTTC	CASSFSALGTQYF
NA	TRBV27	NA	TRBJ2-3	TGTGCCAGCAGTGGCCCGGACGTTACAGATACGCAGTATTTT	CASSGPDVTDTQYF
NA	TRBV28	NA	TRBJ2-3	TGTGCCACCGGACCCTATTTGGATACGCAGTATTTT	CATGPYLDTQYF
NA	TRBV19	NA	TRBJ2-7	TGTGCCAGTAGGGCCGACCGGGACTCCCACGAGCAGTACTTC	CASRADRDSHEQYF
NA	TRBV6-1	NA	TRBJ2-1	TGTGCCAGCAGTGACGGGACTTCGTACAATGAGCAGTTCTTC	CASSDGTSYNEQFF
TRBD1	TRBV7-9	NA	TRBJ1-6	TGTGCCAGCAGCGAGTACAGGGGGCAAGAGTCACCCCTCCACTTT	CASSEYRGQESPLHF
NA	TRBV9	NA	TRBJ2-5	TGTGCCAGCAGCGCCCAGGGTCCCCAAGAGACCCAGTACTTC	CASSAQGPQETQYF
NA	TRBV27	NA	TRBJ2-7	TGTGCCAGCATAAGAGGAGACGAGCAGTACTTC	CASIRGDEQYF
TRBD1	TRBV2	NA	TRBJ1-1	TGTGCCAGCAGGAACAGGGGTTACACTGAAGCTTTCTTT	CASRNRGYTEAFF
NA	TRBV13	NA	TRBJ2-5	TGTGCCAGCAGCTTAGACGTGGTTAGGACCCAGTACTTC	CASSLDVVRTQYF
NA	TRBV11-2	NA	TRBJ2-7	TGTGCCAGCAGCTTAGAGGGCCCGCCCCCCTACGAGCAGTACTTC	CASSLEGPPPYEQYF
NA	TRBV2	once	TRBJ2-2	TGTGCCAGCAATAGGGGGGGCCCCACCGGGGAGCTGTTTTTT	CASNRGGPTGELFF
NA	TRBV27	NA	TRBJ1-6	TGTGCCAGCAGCGACTTGGATAATTCACCCCTCCACTTT	CASSDLDNSPLHF
NA	TRBV20-1	NA	TRBJ2-1	TGCAGTGCTAGAGCTCGGGAGAGGAACAATGAGCAGTTCTTC	CSARARERNNEQFF
NA	TRBV10-3	NA	TRBJ2-7	TGTGCCATCGGGGAGTCCTACGAGCAGTACTTC	CAIGESYEQYF
NA	TRBV21-1	once	TRBJ1-2	TGTGCCAGCAGTAACAGGGGGCCTCTTAACTATGGCTACACCTTC	CASSNRGPLNYGYTF
NA	TRBV9	NA	TRBJ2-7	TGTGCCAGCAGCGTAGGGCCTAGGGGATACGAGCAGTACTTC	CASSVGPRGYEQYF
TRBD2	TRBV28	NA	TRBJ2-1	TGTGCCAGCAGTTTTGCTAGCGGTTACAATGAGCAGTTCTTC	CASSFASGYNEQFF
NA	TRBV9	NA	TRBJ1-5	TGTGCCAGCGGCTCTCCTTCTCGGCCGGAAGATCAGCCCCAGCATTTT	CASGSPSRPEDQPQHF
TRBD2	TRBV5-1	NA	TRBJ2-3	TGCGCCAGCAGCGCGGGGACTAAACTCACAGATACGCAGTATTTT	CASSAGTKLTDTQYF
NA	TRBV5-4	NA	TRBJ1-1	TGTGCCAGCAGCTTGGACCTTAAGGGCACTGAAGCTTTCTTT	CASSLDLKGTEAFF
NA	TRBV28	once	TRBJ2-3	TGTGCCAGCAGCGAAGAGACTAGTGCCCACGCAGATACGCAGTATTTT	CASSEETSAHADTQYF
TRBD2	TRBV20-1	once	TRBJ2-5	TGCAGTGCTAGAGACCGACTAGCGGGAGTGGGAGAGACCCAGTACTTC	CSARDRLAGVGETQYF
TRBD2	TRBV13	few	TRBJ2-1	TGTGCCAGCAGCCCTTCGGGGGGGAATGAGCAGTTCTTC	CASSPSGGNEQFF
NA	TRBV5-1	NA	TRBJ1-1	TGCGCCGGCAGCGGTGGGGAGTCCACTGAAGCTTTCTTT	CAGSGGESTEAFF
NA	TRBV20-1	NA	TRBJ2-1	TGCAGTGCTTCCGGGCTAAGGACCACCTCCTACAATGAGCAGTTCTTC	CSASGLRTTSYNEQFF
NA	TRBV11-2	once	TRBJ2-7	TGTGCCAGCAGCATCAGACTCCACTACGAGCAGTACTTC	CASSIRLHYEQYF
TRBD2	TRBV27	NA	TRBJ2-7	TGTGCCAGCAGTTTTGGTAGCGGGAGGAACGAGCAGTACTTC	CASSFGSGRNEQYF
NA	TRBV27	NA	TRBJ1-2	TGTGCCAGCAGTCCTTCTGCAGGGACCTCCTATGGCTACACCTTC	CASSPSAGTSYGYTF
NA	TRBV9	NA	TRBJ1-3	TGTGCCAGCAGCGTAGACAGAGCCTCTGGAAACACCATATATTTT	CASSVDRASGNTIYF
NA	TRBV12-3/TRBV12-4	once	TRBJ1-1	TGTGCCAGCAGTTGGAACGGCAGGCTAAACATGAACACTGAAGCTTTCTTT	CASSWNGRLNMNTEAFF
NA	TRBV12-3/TRBV12-4	once	TRBJ2-6	TGTGCTCTAAGCCGGCTGTCTGGGGCCAACGTCCTGACTTTC	CALSRLSGANVLTF
NA	TRBV9	NA	TRBJ2-1	TGTGCCAGCAGCGCCGGGACGAAGGACAATGAGCAGTTCTTC	CASSAGTKDNEQFF
NA	TRBV29-1	NA	TRBJ2-2	TGCAGCGTTGAAGACCCCTCGCGAAGGAGGCACGGGGAGCTGTTTTTT	CSVEDPSRRRHGELFF
NA	TRBV9	NA	TRBJ2-3	TGTGCCAGCAGCGTTGACAGGAGTCATACGCAGTATTTT	CASSVDRSHTQYF